These T cell receptor beta chains were read from a single sample in a study of T cell responses to AZD1222 COVID-19 vaccine. Repertoires were generated with immunoSEQ multiplex PCR, while TCRdb's copy carries only in-frame clones and drops some. In the table there are tens of thousands of clones, less than 90% of which are singletons. Here the sequenced sample was peripheral blood, taken on day 0 of AZD1222 vaccination. The receptor source for this set is an adult in good health. CDR3s include the opening cysteine and the closing phenylalanine or tryptophan. The order of the fields is J gene, D gene, clone size, V gene, CDR3 DNA, CDR3 protein. D genes are given only for firm matches. Some rows mark clone size as missing; the rest say once, few, many or name a class of expanded clone.

j_call: TRBJ1-2
d_call: TRBD1
clone_size: -
v_call: TRBV7-9
cdr3_nt: TGTGCCAGCAGCTCCAACCGGGACAGGGGGATGGAGTATGGCTACACCTTC
cdr3_aa: CASSSNRDRGMEYGYTF

j_call: TRBJ1-2
d_call: -
clone_size: -
v_call: TRBV18
cdr3_nt: TGTGCCAGCTCACCAATTCAGGAGCGGTATGGCTACACCTTC
cdr3_aa: CASSPIQERYGYTF

j_call: TRBJ1-2
d_call: -
clone_size: -
v_call: TRBV10-1
cdr3_nt: TGCGCCAGCAGTGAGGGAGCGACCGGGAACTATGGCTACACCTTC
cdr3_aa: CASSEGATGNYGYTF

j_call: TRBJ2-7
d_call: TRBD1
clone_size: -
v_call: TRBV4-1
cdr3_nt: TGCGCCAGCAGCCGCTCGACCGTACTAGACAGGGCGTCCTACGAGCAGTACTTC
cdr3_aa: CASSRSTVLDRASYEQYF

j_call: TRBJ1-5
d_call: -
clone_size: -
v_call: TRBV4-3
cdr3_nt: TGCGCCAGCAGCCAAGATCTAACAGGGCGTCAGCCCCAGCATTTT
cdr3_aa: CASSQDLTGRQPQHF

j_call: TRBJ1-4
d_call: -
clone_size: -
v_call: TRBV21-1
cdr3_nt: TGTGCCAGCGGGACCAGGGATGAAAAACTGTTTTTT
cdr3_aa: CASGTRDEKLFF

j_call: TRBJ2-7
d_call: TRBD2
clone_size: -
v_call: TRBV15
cdr3_nt: TGTGCCACCAGCAGCTCTAGCGGAACAACCTACGAGCAGTACTTC
cdr3_aa: CATSSSSGTTYEQYF

j_call: TRBJ2-1
d_call: TRBD1
clone_size: -
v_call: TRBV5-4
cdr3_nt: TGTGCCAGCAGCCCGGGACAGGGGGTTAACTACAATGAGCAGTTCTTC
cdr3_aa: CASSPGQGVNYNEQFF

j_call: TRBJ1-5
d_call: -
clone_size: -
v_call: TRBV16
cdr3_nt: TGTGCCAGCAGCCATGGGGCGTATAGCAATCAGCCCCAGCATTTT
cdr3_aa: CASSHGAYSNQPQHF

j_call: TRBJ1-2
d_call: TRBD1
clone_size: -
v_call: TRBV4-1
cdr3_nt: TGCGCCAGCAGGGGGACAGGCGGGTATGGCTACACCTTC
cdr3_aa: CASRGTGGYGYTF

j_call: TRBJ2-2
d_call: TRBD2
clone_size: -
v_call: TRBV19
cdr3_nt: TGTGCCAGTACCACGGGACTAGCGGGAGGGCCTCCCGGGGAGCTGTTTTTT
cdr3_aa: CASTTGLAGGPPGELFF

j_call: TRBJ1-5
d_call: -
clone_size: -
v_call: TRBV6-6
cdr3_nt: TGTGCCAGCAGTTACTCAGGGAGTAATCAGCCCCAGCATTTT
cdr3_aa: CASSYSGSNQPQHF

j_call: TRBJ2-1
d_call: -
clone_size: -
v_call: TRBV6-2/TRBV6-3
cdr3_nt: TGTGCCAGCAGCCGAGACCTGGACGATGAGCAGTTCTTC
cdr3_aa: CASSRDLDDEQFF

j_call: TRBJ1-2
d_call: -
clone_size: -
v_call: TRBV7-9
cdr3_nt: TGTGCCAGCAGTCAAGGAAGGGGGGCAGACAAAGGCTCATTTGGCTACACCTTC
cdr3_aa: CASSQGRGADKGSFGYTF

j_call: TRBJ2-2
d_call: -
clone_size: -
v_call: TRBV7-9
cdr3_nt: TGTGCCAGCAGCTTGAGACTCAATCAGGCCACCGGGGAGCTGTTTTTT
cdr3_aa: CASSLRLNQATGELFF

j_call: TRBJ1-3
d_call: TRBD1
clone_size: -
v_call: TRBV6-4
cdr3_nt: TGTGCCAGGGAACAGGGGGATGGAGCTGGAAACACCATATATTTT
cdr3_aa: CAREQGDGAGNTIYF

j_call: TRBJ1-2
d_call: TRBD1
clone_size: -
v_call: TRBV20-1
cdr3_nt: TGCAGTGCTAGTTATCATGGACAGGGGGTATCGGGCGGCTACACCTTC
cdr3_aa: CSASYHGQGVSGGYTF

j_call: TRBJ2-2
d_call: TRBD2
clone_size: -
v_call: TRBV7-8
cdr3_nt: TGTGCCAGCAGCTTACCGGGACTAGCGGGAGCAAACACCGGGGAGCTGTTTTTT
cdr3_aa: CASSLPGLAGANTGELFF

j_call: TRBJ1-2
d_call: TRBD1
clone_size: -
v_call: TRBV7-9
cdr3_nt: TGTGCCAGCAGCTTAACCGGGGACAGGGGGGATTATGGCTACACCTTC
cdr3_aa: CASSLTGDRGDYGYTF

j_call: TRBJ2-5
d_call: -
clone_size: once
v_call: TRBV18
cdr3_nt: TGTGCCAGCTCACCACCGGGGCAGGGGAGAGAGACCCAGTACTTC
cdr3_aa: CASSPPGQGRETQYF

j_call: TRBJ2-5
d_call: -
clone_size: -
v_call: TRBV5-4
cdr3_nt: TGTGCCAGCAGCTTGGGCCAATCGGAGACCCAGTACTTC
cdr3_aa: CASSLGQSETQYF

j_call: TRBJ1-5
d_call: -
clone_size: -
v_call: TRBV7-9
cdr3_nt: TGTGCCAGCAGCTTTATGACACGTCAGCCCCAGCATTTT
cdr3_aa: CASSFMTRQPQHF

j_call: TRBJ1-1
d_call: TRBD1
clone_size: -
v_call: TRBV29-1
cdr3_nt: TGCAGCGTTGAAGAGGAGGACAGGTACACTGAAGCTTTCTTT
cdr3_aa: CSVEEEDRYTEAFF

j_call: TRBJ1-1
d_call: TRBD1
clone_size: -
v_call: TRBV7-2
cdr3_nt: TGTGCCAGCAGCCAGAACAGGGGGAACACTGAAGCTTTCTTT
cdr3_aa: CASSQNRGNTEAFF

j_call: TRBJ1-6
d_call: TRBD1
clone_size: -
v_call: TRBV6-1
cdr3_nt: TGTGCCAGCAGTGAAGGGAGGGGGCACTATAATTCACCCCTCCACTTT
cdr3_aa: CASSEGRGHYNSPLHF

j_call: TRBJ1-5
d_call: -
clone_size: -
v_call: TRBV28
cdr3_nt: TGTGCCAGCAGTTTCGTCGGGGCCCGCAATCAGCCCCAGCATTTT
cdr3_aa: CASSFVGARNQPQHF

j_call: TRBJ1-1
d_call: -
clone_size: -
v_call: TRBV25-1
cdr3_nt: TGTGCCAGCAGTGAAGTTGGACACCCGAACACTGAAGCTTTCTTT
cdr3_aa: CASSEVGHPNTEAFF

j_call: TRBJ1-1
d_call: -
clone_size: -
v_call: TRBV19
cdr3_nt: TGTGCCAGTAGTATAGGCCAGGGGTACGTCCCCACTGAAGCTTTCTTT
cdr3_aa: CASSIGQGYVPTEAFF

j_call: TRBJ2-1
d_call: -
clone_size: -
v_call: TRBV24-1
cdr3_nt: TGTGCCACCAGTGATAACAGGGCAGTCTACAATGAGCAGTTCTTC
cdr3_aa: CATSDNRAVYNEQFF

j_call: TRBJ1-5
d_call: -
clone_size: -
v_call: TRBV6-6
cdr3_nt: TGTGCCAGCAGCCGACAGATTAGCAATCAGCCCCAGCATTTT
cdr3_aa: CASSRQISNQPQHF

j_call: TRBJ1-2
d_call: TRBD1
clone_size: -
v_call: TRBV28
cdr3_nt: TGTGCCAGCAGTTCCTCGGGACAGGGCTTTTATGGCTACACCTTC
cdr3_aa: CASSSSGQGFYGYTF

j_call: TRBJ2-1
d_call: TRBD2
clone_size: -
v_call: TRBV18
cdr3_nt: TGTGCCAGCTCACCACCGAGTCGGGCGGGAGGGTCAAGTGAGCAGTTCTTC
cdr3_aa: CASSPPSRAGGSSEQFF

j_call: TRBJ2-7
d_call: TRBD2
clone_size: -
v_call: TRBV4-3
cdr3_nt: TGCGCCAGCAGCCAAGAATTGGGGGGGCTAGCGGGAGCCGACTACGAGCAGTACTTC
cdr3_aa: CASSQELGGLAGADYEQYF

j_call: TRBJ2-3
d_call: -
clone_size: -
v_call: TRBV6-4
cdr3_nt: TGTGCCAGCGGAGGGGGGTTTGGCGGGGACAACACAGATACGCAGTATTTT
cdr3_aa: CASGGGFGGDNTDTQYF

j_call: TRBJ2-1
d_call: -
clone_size: -
v_call: TRBV7-8
cdr3_nt: TGTGCCAGCAGCTCCCGAACCATGGACGCCAAGCAGTTCTTC
cdr3_aa: CASSSRTMDAKQFF

j_call: TRBJ2-7
d_call: -
clone_size: -
v_call: TRBV3-1/TRBV3-2
cdr3_nt: TGTGCCAGCAGTGAGGGTCACGAGCAGTACTTC
cdr3_aa: CASSEGHEQYF